The clone carrying this T cell receptor beta chain appeared a single time. Its antigen is not identified. These data originate in a study of OX40 agonist ivuxolimab in advanced cancers. Background on the study: Every 2 weeks, patients received ivuxolimab intravenously, dosed at 0.01 to 10 mg/kg.

General study points: People who partly responded at 0.1-3.0 mg/kg had some of the least clonal expansion seen. Clones of CD4+ and CD8+ blood T cells grew by week 6 at doses of 0.1 to 3.0 mg/kg.

The V end was cut by 6 bases, the J end by 8 bases, with 13 bases between. The CDR3 length is 12 residues. Germline V CDR1 and CDR2: MNHNY, SVGAGI (reference sequence). Libraries were prepared by immunoSEQ multiplex PCR; TCRdb keeps only in-frame clonotypes and omits some of them. The table lists about 96,000 clones, under 85% of them singletons, with roughly 5.2% in the top ten. The TCR comes from an adult with an advanced solid tumor such as melanoma, head and neck, liver or kidney cancer. The V gene is TRBV6-6, the J gene TRBJ1-2; D ambiguous. This specimen was CD4+ or CD8+ T cells sorted from blood, taken in a trial of the OX40 agonist ivuxolimab. The CDR3 nucleotides read TGTGCCAGCAGCGATAGGAACAGAGGCTACACCTTC. Its protein product is CASSDRNRGYTF.